This T cell receptor (beta chain) was documented in a study of Ad26.COV2.S vaccination and SARS-CoV-2 variants. Treatment defined: roughly 18 received Ad26.COV2.S at low or high dose, single or two shots; about 5 received placebo; per-sample allocation not given. Repertoires come from day 63 after the first vaccine or placebo injection. This clone was observed a handful of times. Only in-frame clones appear in the TCRdb table, and some are missing; sequencing was by immunoSEQ multiplex PCR. The data show about 350,000 clones, around nine tenths seen once. The CDR3 contains 16 residues. V lost 0 bases and J lost 4; bases outside the gene matches: 6. Germline CDR1 reads SGHTA; CDR2 reads FQGNSA.

The sample in question was peripheral blood, obtained in a trial of Ad26.COV2.S vaccine versus placebo. The rearrangement joins TRBV7-2 to TRBJ2-5; 9 nucleotides align to TRBD2. This clonotype was sampled from a person between 18 and 60 years old who received the Ad26.COV2.S COVID-19 vaccine or a placebo. The CDR3 protein is CASSLARGRASETQYF. The CDR3 nucleotides read TGTGCCAGCAGCTTAGCCCGCGGGAGGGCCTCAGAGACCCAGTACTTC.